Listed below are T cell receptor beta chains from one sample, sequenced in a study of blood T cell repertoires in COVID-19. Sequencing used immunoSEQ multiplex PCR; TCRdb keeps in-frame clones, though not all of them. The table includes under 350,000 clones, 80% to 90% detected once. The sequencing sample was made of peripheral blood. The source is a woman in her seventies with acute or convalescent COVID-19. Each CDR3 is given with its conserved first and last residue.

J: TRBJ1-1; V: TRBV30; CDR3: CAWRPTGGWGTEAFF
J: TRBJ1-4; V: TRBV3-1/TRBV3-2; CDR3: CASSPGQGREKLFF
J: TRBJ2-7; V: TRBV6-2/TRBV6-3; CDR3: CASSYRLAYYEQYF
J: TRBJ1-1; V: TRBV19; CDR3: CASKGGPIRITEAFF
J: TRBJ1-1; V: TRBV5-1; CDR3: CASSLSNRGSNTEAFF
J: TRBJ1-2; V: TRBV3-1/TRBV3-2; CDR3: CASSGPWGSNYGYTF
J: TRBJ1-1; V: TRBV3-1/TRBV3-2; CDR3: CASSRAGMNTEAFF
J: TRBJ2-7; V: TRBV5-4; CDR3: CASSPSQGIYEQYF
J: TRBJ2-6; V: TRBV7-9; CDR3: CASSGGLGSGANVLTF
J: TRBJ1-2; V: TRBV7-9; CDR3: CASSLRAGGTNYGYTF
J: TRBJ1-1; V: TRBV5-1; CDR3: CASSPDNTNTEAFF
J: TRBJ2-7; V: TRBV20-1; CDR3: CSASRPGVREQYF
J: TRBJ1-2; V: TRBV5-6; CDR3: CASSLPGAPYFYGYTF